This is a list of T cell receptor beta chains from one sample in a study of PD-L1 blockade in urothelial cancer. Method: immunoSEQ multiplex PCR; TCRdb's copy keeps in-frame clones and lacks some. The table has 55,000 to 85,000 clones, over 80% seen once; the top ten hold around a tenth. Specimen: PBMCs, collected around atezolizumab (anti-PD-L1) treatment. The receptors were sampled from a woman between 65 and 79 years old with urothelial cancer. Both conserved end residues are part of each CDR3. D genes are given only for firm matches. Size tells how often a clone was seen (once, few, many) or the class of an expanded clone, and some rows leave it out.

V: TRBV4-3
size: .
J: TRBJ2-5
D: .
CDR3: CASSHLSWETQYF
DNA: TGCGCCAGCAGCCACCTTAGCTGGGAGACCCAGTACTTC

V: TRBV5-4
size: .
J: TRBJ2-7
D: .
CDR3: CASSSGGLSYEQYF
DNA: TGTGCCAGCAGCTCCGGCGGACTGTCCTACGAGCAGTACTTC

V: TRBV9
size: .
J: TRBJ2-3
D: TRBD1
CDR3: CASSERDRSSTDTQYF
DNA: TGTGCCAGCAGCGAGAGGGACAGGTCAAGCACAGATACGCAGTATTTT

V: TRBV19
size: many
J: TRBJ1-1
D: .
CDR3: CASSMGQGFGTEAFF
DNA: TGTGCCAGTAGTATGGGGCAGGGTTTTGGCACTGAAGCTTTCTTT

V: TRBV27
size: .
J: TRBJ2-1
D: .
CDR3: CASQLAIDVDEQFF
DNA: TGTGCCAGCCAGCTAGCGATCGACGTGGATGAGCAGTTCTTC

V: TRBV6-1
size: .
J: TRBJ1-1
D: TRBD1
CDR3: CASSDRGRRTEAFF
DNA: TGTGCCAGCAGTGACAGGGGGAGGCGAACTGAAGCTTTCTTT

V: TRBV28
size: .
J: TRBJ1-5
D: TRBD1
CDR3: CASSLEDRGQPQHF
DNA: TGTGCCAGCAGTTTAGAGGACAGGGGTCAGCCCCAGCATTTT

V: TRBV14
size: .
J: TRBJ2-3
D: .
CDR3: CASSPGRHTDTQYF
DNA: TGTGCCAGCAGCCCTGGGAGACACACAGATACGCAGTATTTT

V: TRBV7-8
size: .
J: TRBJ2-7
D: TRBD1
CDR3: CASSLVEGRQGGSYEQYF
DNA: TGTGCCAGCAGCTTAGTAGAGGGGAGACAGGGGGGGTCCTACGAGCAGTACTTC

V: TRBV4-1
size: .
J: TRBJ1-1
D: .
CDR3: CASSQGGGRGTEAFF
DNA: TGCGCCAGCAGCCAAGGGGGGGGGCGCGGCACTGAAGCTTTCTTT

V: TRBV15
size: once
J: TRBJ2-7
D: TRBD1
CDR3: CATGGDRGPAYEQYF
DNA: TGTGCCACCGGAGGTGACAGGGGACCTGCCTACGAGCAGTACTTC

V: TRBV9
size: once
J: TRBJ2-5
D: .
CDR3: CASSPRGGTEETQYF
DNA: TGTGCCAGCAGCCCCCGGGGCGGGACCGAGGAGACCCAGTACTTC

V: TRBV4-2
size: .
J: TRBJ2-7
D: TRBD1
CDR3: CASSQLTGTGADEQYF
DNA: TGTGCCAGCAGCCAATTAACCGGGACAGGGGCCGACGAGCAGTACTTC

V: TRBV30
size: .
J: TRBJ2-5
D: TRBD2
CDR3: CAWSPLAGGETQYF
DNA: TGTGCCTGGAGTCCCCTAGCGGGGGGTGAGACCCAGTACTTC

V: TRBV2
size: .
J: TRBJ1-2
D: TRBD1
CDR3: CAIQLPPGRGQNYGYTF
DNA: TGTGCCATCCAGCTCCCCCCAGGGCGGGGACAGAACTATGGCTACACCTTC

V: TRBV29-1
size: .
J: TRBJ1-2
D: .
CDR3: CSVRSFGGYTF
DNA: TGCAGCGTTCGGTCATTCGGGGGCTACACCTTC

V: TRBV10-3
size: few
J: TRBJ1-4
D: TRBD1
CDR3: CAISEPSDRGGEKLFF
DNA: TGTGCCATCAGTGAGCCTTCCGACAGGGGAGGTGAAAAACTGTTTTTT

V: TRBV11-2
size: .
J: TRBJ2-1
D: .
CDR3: CASSLTGDAYEQFF
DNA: TGTGCCAGCAGCTTGACGGGAGACGCCTATGAGCAGTTCTTC

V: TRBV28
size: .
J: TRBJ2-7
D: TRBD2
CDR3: CASSTQTSGRAYEQYF
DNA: TGTGCCAGCAGTACCCAGACTAGCGGGAGGGCGTACGAGCAGTACTTC

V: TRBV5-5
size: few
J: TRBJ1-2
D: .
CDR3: CASSFQGSLGYTF
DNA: TGTGCCAGCAGCTTCCAGGGCTCCCTTGGCTACACCTTC

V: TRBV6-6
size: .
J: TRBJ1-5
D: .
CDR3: CASSYEVQPQHF
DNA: TGTGCCAGCAGTTACGAGGTTCAGCCCCAGCATTTT

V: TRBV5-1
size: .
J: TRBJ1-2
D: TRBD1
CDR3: CASSLTGGEDYGYTF
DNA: TGCGCCAGCAGCTTAACAGGGGGCGAGGACTATGGCTACACCTTC

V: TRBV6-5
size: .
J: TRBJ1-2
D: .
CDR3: CASSNSRQTGYGYTF
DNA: TGTGCCAGCAGTAACTCTCGACAGACGGGCTATGGCTACACCTTC

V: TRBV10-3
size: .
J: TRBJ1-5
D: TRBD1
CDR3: CAISDADRGNQPQHF
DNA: TGTGCCATCAGTGACGCGGACAGGGGGAATCAGCCCCAGCATTTT

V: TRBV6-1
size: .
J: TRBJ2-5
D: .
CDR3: CASGLVGETQYF
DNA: TGTGCCAGCGGGCTGGTTGGGGAGACCCAGTACTTC

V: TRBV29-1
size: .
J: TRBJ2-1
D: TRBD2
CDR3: CSVEAGGRGNEQFF
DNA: TGCAGCGTTGAAGCTGGCGGGAGAGGAAATGAGCAGTTCTTC

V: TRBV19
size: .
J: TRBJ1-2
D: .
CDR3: CASSIDSGGNNYGYTF
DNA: TGTGCCAGTAGTATTGATTCCGGGGGAAATAACTATGGCTACACCTTC

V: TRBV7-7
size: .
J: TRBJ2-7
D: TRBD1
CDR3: CASSRGQGYEQYF
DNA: TGTGCCAGCAGTAGAGGACAGGGGTACGAGCAGTACTTC

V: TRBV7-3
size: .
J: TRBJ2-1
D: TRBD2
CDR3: CASSLASGRGSEQFF
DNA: TGTGCCAGCAGCTTAGCTAGCGGGAGGGGTAGTGAGCAGTTCTTC

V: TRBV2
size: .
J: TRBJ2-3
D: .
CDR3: CASILDSDTQYF
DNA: TGTGCCAGCATTCTCGACTCAGATACGCAGTATTTT

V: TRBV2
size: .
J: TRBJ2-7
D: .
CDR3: CATRQAQPYEQYF
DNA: TGTGCCACCCGACAGGCCCAACCCTACGAGCAGTACTTC

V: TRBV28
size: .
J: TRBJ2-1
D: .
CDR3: CASRLFSGSEQFF
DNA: TGTGCCAGCCGATTATTTTCCGGGAGTGAGCAGTTCTTC

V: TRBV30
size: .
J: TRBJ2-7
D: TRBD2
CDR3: CAGGERSYEQYF
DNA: TGTGCCGGGGGGGAGAGGTCCTACGAGCAGTACTTC

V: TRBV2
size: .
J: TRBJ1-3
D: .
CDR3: CASGIGATGNTIYF
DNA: TGTGCCAGCGGTATTGGGGCGACCGGAAACACCATATATTTT

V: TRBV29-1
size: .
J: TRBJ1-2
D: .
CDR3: CSVEGVRGYGYTF
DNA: TGCAGCGTTGAAGGCGTCAGGGGTTATGGCTACACCTTC

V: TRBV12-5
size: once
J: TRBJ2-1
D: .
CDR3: CASGQEGIEQFF
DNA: TGTGCTAGTGGTCAGGAGGGCATCGAGCAGTTCTTC

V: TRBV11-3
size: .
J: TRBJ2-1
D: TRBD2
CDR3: CASSRSTSGSGDEQFF
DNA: TGTGCCAGCAGCCGTTCGACTAGCGGGAGTGGCGATGAGCAGTTCTTC

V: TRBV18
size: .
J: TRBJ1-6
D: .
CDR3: CASSPIGSPAWEALHF
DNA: TGTGCCAGCTCACCAATTGGGAGTCCGGCTTGGGAGGCCCTCCACTTT

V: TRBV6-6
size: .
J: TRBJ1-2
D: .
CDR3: CASSYFESRGGYTF
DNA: TGTGCCAGCAGTTACTTTGAGTCCAGGGGAGGCTACACCTTC

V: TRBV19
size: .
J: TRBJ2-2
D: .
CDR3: CASSDGMIGELFF
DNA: TGTGCCAGTAGTGACGGGATGATTGGGGAGCTGTTTTTT

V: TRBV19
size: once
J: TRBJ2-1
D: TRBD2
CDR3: CASSISSGSMDEQFF
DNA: TGTGCCAGTAGTATCTCGAGCGGGAGTATGGATGAGCAGTTCTTC

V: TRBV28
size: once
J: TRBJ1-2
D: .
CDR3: CASSSVANYGYTF
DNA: TGTGCCAGCAGTTCGGTAGCTAACTATGGCTACACCTTC

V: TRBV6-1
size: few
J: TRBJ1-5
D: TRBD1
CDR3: CASSEALTGSNHQPQHF
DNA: TGTGCCAGCAGTGAAGCGCTGACAGGGTCGAATCATCAGCCCCAGCATTTT

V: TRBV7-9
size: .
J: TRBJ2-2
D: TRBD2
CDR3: CASSSLAGPNTGELFF
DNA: TGTGCCAGCAGCTCCTTAGCGGGACCGAACACCGGGGAGCTGTTTTTT

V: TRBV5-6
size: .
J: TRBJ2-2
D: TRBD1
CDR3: CASRDGQGAWTGELFF
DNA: TGTGCCAGCAGGGATGGACAGGGGGCTTGGACCGGGGAGCTGTTTTTT

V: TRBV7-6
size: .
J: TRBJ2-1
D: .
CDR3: CASSPQGKGSYNEQFF
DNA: TGTGCCAGCAGCCCTCAGGGGAAGGGCTCCTACAATGAGCAGTTCTTC

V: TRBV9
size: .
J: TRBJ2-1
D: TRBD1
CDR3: CASSVAIRTGVDEQFF
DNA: TGTGCCAGCAGCGTAGCGATCCGGACAGGGGTCGATGAGCAGTTCTTC

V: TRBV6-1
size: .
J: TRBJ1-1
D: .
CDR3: CASLPGTLNTEAFF
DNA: TGTGCCAGCCTCCCCGGGACATTGAACACTGAAGCTTTCTTT

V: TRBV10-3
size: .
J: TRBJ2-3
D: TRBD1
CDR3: CAITRDRDNRDTQYF
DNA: TGTGCCATCACTAGAGACAGGGATAATCGAGATACGCAGTATTTT

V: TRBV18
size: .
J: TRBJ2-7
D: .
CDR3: CASSLQGAGDEQYF
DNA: TGTGCCAGCTCACTTCAGGGGGCGGGAGACGAGCAGTACTTC

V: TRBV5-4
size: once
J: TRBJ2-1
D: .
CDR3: CASSVENNEQFF
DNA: TGTGCCAGCAGCGTCGAGAACAATGAGCAGTTCTTC

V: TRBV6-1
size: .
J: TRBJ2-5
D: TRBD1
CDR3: CASRWTGRETQYF
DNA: TGTGCCAGCAGATGGACAGGCCGAGAGACCCAGTACTTC

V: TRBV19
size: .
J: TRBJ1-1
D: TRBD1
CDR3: CASSPDRDTEAFF
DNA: TGTGCCAGTAGCCCGGACAGGGACACTGAAGCTTTCTTT

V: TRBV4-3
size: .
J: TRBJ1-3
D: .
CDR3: CASSQDLPRGGPGNTIYF
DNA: TGCGCCAGCAGCCAAGACCTCCCCAGGGGAGGGCCTGGAAACACCATATATTTT

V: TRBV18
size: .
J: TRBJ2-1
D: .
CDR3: CASSPTVYNEQFF
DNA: TGTGCCAGCTCACCGACAGTTTACAATGAGCAGTTCTTC

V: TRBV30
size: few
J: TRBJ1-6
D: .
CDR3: CAWNPGQNSPLHF
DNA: TGTGCCTGGAATCCGGGACAAAATTCACCCCTCCACTTT

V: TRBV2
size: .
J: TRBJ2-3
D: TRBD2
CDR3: CASSEEGGSTDTQYF
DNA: TGTGCCAGCAGTGAGGAGGGAGGGAGCACAGATACGCAGTATTTT